The rows below give T cell receptor beta chains drawn from one sample of a study of identical twins. One entry per CDR3 protein, called by TCRdb with MiXCR from the 5' RACE reads. The sample records roughly 250,000 distinct CDR3 sequences, over 12% being singletons. Sequencing input: memory (CD45RO+) T cells sorted from blood. These receptors were taken from a woman aged 18-35 years in good health. Both conserved end residues are part of each CDR3.

TRBV9 | CASSVEGAGNTEAFF
TRBV9 | CASSVAGSGYGYTF
TRBV9 | CASSVSWGRQETQYF
TRBV12-3/TRBV12-4 | CASRLGETQYF
TRBV5-1 | CASSDRDRGPYDYGYTF
TRBV12-3/TRBV12-4 | CASSLSGGYTEAFF
TRBV4-3 | CASSQDPADSYEQYF
TRBV20-1 | CSARAVRPDSPLHF
TRBV29-1 | CSVATVLGETQYF
TRBV29-1 | CSVETGTGYTEAFF
TRBV20-1 | CSARDRFRSYNSPLHF
TRBV9 | CASSVDGTGGNQPQHF
TRBV7-3 | CASSGTGGTGELFF
TRBV6-1 | CASSEQGAKGYTF
TRBV7-2 | CASSSSIPNEQFF